This TCR beta chain is from a study of blood T cell repertoires in COVID-19. Cohort assignment relied on participant-reported clinical history. Repertoires were generated with immunoSEQ multiplex PCR, while TCRdb's copy carries only in-frame clones and drops some. This table has about 240,000 clones, approximately 86% appearing once. CDR1 SGHDT and CDR2 YYEEEE come from the germline V gene. V shed 4 bases and J shed 3 bases, with 13 bases lying between them. The CDR3 spans 14 residues. There are a few counts of this clone. The TCR comes from a young woman with acute COVID-19. The specimen was PBMCs or T cells enriched from blood (not recorded which). The chain couples TRBV5-6 to TRBJ1-1; D remains unclear. In nucleotides, the CDR3 is TGTGCCAGCAGCCTCGGAGACGGTTACACTGAAGCTTTCTTT. Its translation: CASSLGDGYTEAFF.